One and the same sample provided the 5 T cell receptor beta chains below, sequenced in a study of human T cells and chemical hapten exposure. Specified time point: patch test 3, about 24 weeks after DPC sensitization. The treatment was: therapeutic diphenylcyclopropenone sensitization with weekly scalp DPC. TCRdb reprocessed the RACE reads with MiXCR, giving one entry per CDR3 protein. In the table there are fewer than 200,000 distinct CDR3 sequences, 28% of which are singletons. The sample was whole blood, taken in connection with sensitization to the hapten diphenylcyclopropenone (DPC). All receptors come from a woman aged 18-35 years with alopecia areata. Some clones in this sample may be carry-over from other donors' samples.

This clonotype was observed a few times. V usage is TRBV20-1 and J usage is TRBJ2-5; D unclear. This CDR3 has 15 amino acids. The ends were cut back, 3 bases at V and 3 bases at J, with 17 bases in the middle. CDR1 and CDR2 from the germline V gene are DFQATT and SNEGSKA (reference sequence). The CDR3 nucleotides are TGCAGTGCTAGGGTCATAGTAGTCCCCGAAGAGACCCAGTACTTC. Translation gives CSARVIVVPEETQYF.

This clonotype was seen a few times. V and J are TRBV9 and TRBJ2-2; D gene ambiguous. The CDR3 is made up of 16 amino acids. CDR1 and CDR2 from the germline V gene are SGDLS and YYNGEE. The V end was cut by 4 bases, the J end by 3 bases, with 16 bases between. CDR3 in DNA: TGTGCCAGCAGCCCCTACTATTGGTTGGACACCGGGGAGCTGTTTTTT. Protein product: CASSPYYWLDTGELFF.

The V call is TRBV29-1, the J call TRBJ1-1; unclear D gene. V lost 6 bases and J lost 0, with 11 bases in between. CDR1 is SQVTM, CDR2 ANQGSEA, per germline. The CDR3 loop spans 13 amino acids. The CDR3 DNA follows: TGCAGCGTGGGCGGCCAGGTGAACACTGAAGCTTTCTTT. It is translated as CSVGGQVNTEAFF.

The rearrangement joins TRBV2 to TRBJ1-1; no definite D call. CDR1 is SNHLY, CDR2 FYNNEI, per germline. Trimming removed 1 base at V and 4 bases at J, with 10 bases between. The CDR3 is 14 residues long. The CDR3 DNA reads as TGTGCCAGCAGTGAAGTGGGTTTAGGCACTGAAGCTTTCTTT. This sequence encodes CASSEVGLGTEAFF.

The chain employs TRBV29-1 and TRBJ1-1, with unresolved D. V dropped 5 bases and J dropped 0 bases, with 10 bases sitting between them. CDR1 and CDR2 (germline): SQVTM, ANQGSEA. This CDR3 contains 13 residues. This CDR3 is CSVRREVNTEAFF. The CDR3 DNA is TGCAGCGTTCGGAGAGAAGTGAACACTGAAGCTTTCTTT.